Reported below is one T cell receptor (beta chain). The target antigen is unknown. The data belong to a study of T cell responses to AZD1222 COVID-19 vaccine. Points from the study as a whole: Vaccine-associated CD4 TCRs ranged over spike, dominating at 160-218 and 743-854.

The germline gives CDR1 MGHRA, CDR2 YSYEKL. Trimming shortened V by 3 bases and J by 4 bases, and 9 bases separated the two germline ends. This CDR3 has 13 amino acids. Clones were sequenced by immunoSEQ multiplex PCR, and TCRdb holds only the in-frame ones, with some missing. This table holds 89,000 or so clones, 86% found once. This clonotype originated in an adult who received the AZD1222 COVID-19 vaccine. This rearrangement joins TRBV4-1 to TRBJ2-5; D is unclear. Material: peripheral blood, obtained 28 days after the second AZD1222 dose. The CDR3 DNA sequence: TGCGCCAGCAGCCAGCCGAACAGAGAGACCCAGTACTTC. Its translation: CASSQPNRETQYF.